The 20 T cell receptor beta chains below all came from one sample that was sequenced in a study of T cells after yellow fever vaccination. TCRdb fed the 5' RACE reads into MiXCR, producing one record per CDR3 protein. The table records about 68,000 distinct CDR3 sequences, 5% to 8% of them present only once. Sequences were derived from CD8+ T cells sorted from PBMCs, sampled about 41 days after the first yellow fever vaccination. The source is a man in his late teens or twenties who received the YFV17D yellow fever vaccine.

There are many counts of this clonotype. The gene calls are TRBV7-9 and TRBJ2-1; the D is unclear. In germline, CDR1 is SEHNR, CDR2 FQNEAQ (reference sequence). The CDR3 has 13 amino acids. V was pared by 5 bases and J by 6 bases, with 11 bases between. The CDR3 reads CASSPPIPNEQFF. CDR3 DNA sequence: TGTGCCAGCAGCCCCCCGATCCCCAATGAGCAGTTCTTC.

Concerning this clonotype: A read error may be the cause here, since a much bigger clone is one base away. The chain recombines TRBV7-9 with TRBJ2-3, with 9 bases lining up with TRBD2. V trimming: 0 bases; J trimming: 7 bases; junction bases outside the gene matches: 8. The germline CDR1 and CDR2 sequences are SEHNR and FQNEAQ (reference sequence). This CDR3 is 16 amino acids long. The CDR3 is CASSLASGGPRHTQYF. For the CDR3, the DNA is TGTGCCAGCAGCTTAGCGAGCGGGGGGCCAAGACATACGCAGTATTTT.

This clonotype was found a few times. The V and J genes are TRBV5-1 and TRBJ1-6, with 10 bases matching TRBD1. V was clipped by 0 bases and J by 9 bases; unmatched bases: 9. Looked up from germline, CDR1 is SGHRS and CDR2 is YFSETQ. This CDR3 has 17 residues. The CDR3 coding sequence is TGCGCCAGCAGCTTGGGATCGGGGACAGGGGTAACTTCACCCCTCCACTTT. This translates into CASSLGSGTGVTSPLHF.

The V gene is TRBV4-2, the J gene TRBJ2-7; D possibly corresponds to TRBD2 (6 bases). Germline assignment: CDR1 LGHNA and CDR2 YNFKEQ. This CDR3 contains 16 residues. V shed 2 bases and J shed 0 bases, with 14 bases lying between them. CDR3 sequence reads: CASSQFGRGDSYEQYF. In DNA form, the CDR3 reads TGTGCCAGCAGCCAATTTGGGCGGGGTGACTCCTACGAGCAGTACTTC.

The table lists this clonotype with many counts. This rearrangement joins TRBV4-3 to TRBJ2-5, with D uncertain. The germline V gene has CDR1 LGHNA and CDR2 YSLEER. The ends were cut back, 0 bases at V and 3 bases at J, with 8 bases in the middle. The CDR3 extends over 14 amino acids. CDR3 in amino acids: CASSQDWAEETQYF. CDR3 in DNA: TGCGCCAGCAGCCAAGATTGGGCAGAAGAGACCCAGTACTTC.

This clonotype was picked up a small number of times. The DNA of the CDR3 is TGCAGTGCTAGTCCCAAGGCGGGGTCCCGGACCCAGCATTTT. It specifies CSASPKAGSRTQHF. This chain uses TRBV20-1 with TRBJ1-5; the D is unclear. Germline V gene lookup returns CDR1 DFQATT and CDR2 SNEGSKA (reference sequence). The CDR3 consists of 14 residues. V was cut by 3 bases and J by 11 bases, with 20 bases left in between.

The V and J genes are TRBV7-3 and TRBJ2-1; D possibly corresponds to TRBD1 (5 bases). The CDR3 extends over 18 amino acids. The V end was cut by 4 bases, the J end by 0 bases, with 19 bases between. CDR1 is SGHTA and CDR2 is FQGTGA in the germline V gene. CDR3 in DNA: TGTGCCAGCAGCTCCCGACAGCCGACCCGGAGCTCCTACAATGAGCAGTTCTTC. Translating it yields CASSSRQPTRSSYNEQFF.

This clonotype was seen a handful of times. The rearrangement joins TRBV4-1 to TRBJ2-1; possibly TRBD2 for D (5 bases). V was trimmed by 3 bases and J by 1 base, leaving 10 bases between them. This CDR3 contains 15 residues. Germline V lookup: CDR1 MGHRA, CDR2 YSYEKL. CDR3 residues: CASSHLSGSYNEQFF. The CDR3 DNA reads TGCGCCAGCAGCCACCTCAGCGGTTCCTACAATGAGCAGTTCTTC.

In regard to this clonotype: This clone may be a read error of a much larger clone one base away. This chain uses TRBV7-3 with TRBJ2-1, with a possible D match to TRBD2 (6 bases). CDR3 length: 14 amino acids. Trimming pared 7 bases from V and 0 bases from J, leaving 10 bases between. CDR1 and CDR2 (germline): SGHTA, FQGTGA. The CDR3 sequence: CASTVGGSYNEQFF. For the CDR3, the DNA is TGTGCCAGCACGGTGGGGGGCTCCTACAATGAGCAGTTCTTC.

This clonotype was seen repeatedly, ten times or more. The chain employs TRBV5-1 and TRBJ2-5, with 9 nucleotides matching TRBD2. V was pared by 3 bases and J by 5 bases, with 8 bases of the junction left unmatched. Germline-derived CDR1 and CDR2 are SGHRS and YFSETQ. The CDR3 is made up of 15 amino acids. The chain's CDR3 is CASSSNPSGAETQYF. CDR3 nucleotides: TGCGCCAGCAGCTCTAACCCTAGCGGGGCTGAGACCCAGTACTTC. The full variable domain, its missing parts supplied by reference TRBV5-1 and TRBJ2-5, is KAGVTQTPRYLIKTRGQQVTLSCSPISGHRSVSWYQQTPGQGLQFLFEYFSETQRNKGNFPGRFSGRQFSNSRSEMNVSTLELGDSALYLCASSSNPSGAETQYFGPGTRLLVL.

This clonotype was seen a handful of times. The genes are TRBV4-2 and TRBJ2-1, with D perhaps given as TRBD1 or TRBD2 (5 bases each). The V gene's germline CDR1 is LGHNA and CDR2 YNFKEQ. Trimming shortened V by 6 bases and J by 10 bases, and 19 bases separated the two germline ends. This CDR3 has 14 residues. The CDR3 bases are TGTGCCAGCAGTAAAGTTCCAGGGAGTAACGAGCAGTTCTTC. It yields the protein CASSKVPGSNEQFF.

This clonotype was recorded at least ten times. The J gene is TRBJ2-7, the V gene TRBV11-2; the D gene could be TRBD1 or TRBD2 (5 bases each). With 6 bases removed from V and 2 bases from J, the gap between germline ends came to 17 bases. This CDR3 has 15 residues. Germline lookup yields CDR1 SGHAT and CDR2 FQNNGV. CDR3 coding DNA: TGTGCCAGCAGACGAAACCGGGACCGAGCCTACGAGCAGTACTTC. Translation gives CASRRNRDRAYEQYF.

This clonotype occurred many times. Written as DNA, the CDR3 is TGTGCCAGCAGTTACTCCCGACTAGGGGAAGAGACCCAGTACTTC. Protein: CASSYSRLGEETQYF. The chain joins TRBV6-2 or TRBV6-3 to TRBJ2-5; D is perhaps TRBD2 (6 bases). Between the trimmed V and J ends, which lost 0 bases and 3 bases, there was a span of 11 bases. The germline gives CDR1 MNHEY, CDR2 SVGEGT. The CDR3 spans 15 residues.

This clonotype was counted between two and nine times. The CDR3 nucleotides are TGTGCCAGTAGTATATCAGCAGGACCAGATACGCAGTATTTT. Amino acid sequence: CASSISAGPDTQYF. J is TRBJ2-3 and V is TRBV19; D not certain. The V and J ends lost 2 bases and 4 bases respectively, with 10 bases between them. The CDR3 covers 14 residues. CDR1 is LNHDA and CDR2 is SQIVND in the germline V gene (reference sequence).

This clonotype appeared many times. This chain links TRBV4-3 with TRBJ1-1; tentative D call: TRBD1 (6 bases). Germline CDR1 LGHNA, CDR2 YSLEER. The CDR3 runs 14 residues. V lost 0 bases, J lost 3 bases, and 8 bases lay in between. CDR3 sequence: CASSQDRGHTEAFF. The CDR3 region has the DNA TGCGCCAGCAGCCAAGACAGGGGACACACTGAAGCTTTCTTT.

This clonotype was seen many times. The CDR3 DNA reads TGTGCCAGCAGCCCCTCCGAGAGGTTTCGGACCCAGTACTTC. Protein product: CASSPSERFRTQYF. This chain uses TRBV11-2 with TRBJ2-5; no reliable D call. CDR1 and CDR2 from the germline V gene are SGHAT and FQNNGV. The CDR3 totals 14 residues. Trimming pared 5 bases from V and 7 bases from J, leaving 17 bases between.

This clonotype was detected many times. The J gene is TRBJ1-1, the V gene TRBV7-9; unclear D gene. Trimming shortened V by 4 bases and J by 10 bases, and 19 bases separated the two germline ends. In germline, CDR1 is SEHNR, CDR2 FQNEAQ (reference sequence). The CDR3 loop spans 14 amino acids. For the CDR3, the DNA is TGTGCCAGCAGCTCCCCCCGAGGGCAAGACGGAGCTTTCTTT. Amino acid sequence: CASSSPRGQDGAFF.

This clonotype was detected many times. The chain recombines TRBV7-9 with TRBJ2-1; D is possibly TRBD2 (6 bases). The CDR3 length is 14 residues. V shed 2 bases and J shed 7 bases, with 12 bases lying between them. Germline V lookup: CDR1 SEHNR, CDR2 FQNEAQ (reference sequence). CDR3 sequence: CASSLPGLPNEQFF. The CDR3 nucleotides are TGTGCCAGCAGCTTACCGGGACTGCCGAATGAGCAGTTCTTC.

Many counts were recorded for this clonotype. This sequence joins TRBV12-3 or TRBV12-4 and TRBJ1-6; D unclear. The CDR3 consists of 15 residues. Between the trimmed V and J ends, which lost 3 bases and 0 bases, there was a span of 6 bases. Here the CDR3 reads CASSLASSYNSPLHF. CDR3 DNA: TGTGCCAGCAGTTTGGCTAGCTCCTATAATTCACCCCTCCACTTT.

V usage is TRBV4-1 and J usage is TRBJ2-2; tentatively, D is TRBD1 (6 bases). The V and J ends lost 1 base and 5 bases respectively, with 11 bases between them. Germline lookup yields CDR1 MGHRA and CDR2 YSYEKL. The CDR3 spans 15 residues. The chain's CDR3 is CASSQVTGRTGELFF. In nucleotides, the CDR3 is TGCGCCAGCAGCCAAGTCACAGGGCGGACCGGGGAGCTGTTTTTT.